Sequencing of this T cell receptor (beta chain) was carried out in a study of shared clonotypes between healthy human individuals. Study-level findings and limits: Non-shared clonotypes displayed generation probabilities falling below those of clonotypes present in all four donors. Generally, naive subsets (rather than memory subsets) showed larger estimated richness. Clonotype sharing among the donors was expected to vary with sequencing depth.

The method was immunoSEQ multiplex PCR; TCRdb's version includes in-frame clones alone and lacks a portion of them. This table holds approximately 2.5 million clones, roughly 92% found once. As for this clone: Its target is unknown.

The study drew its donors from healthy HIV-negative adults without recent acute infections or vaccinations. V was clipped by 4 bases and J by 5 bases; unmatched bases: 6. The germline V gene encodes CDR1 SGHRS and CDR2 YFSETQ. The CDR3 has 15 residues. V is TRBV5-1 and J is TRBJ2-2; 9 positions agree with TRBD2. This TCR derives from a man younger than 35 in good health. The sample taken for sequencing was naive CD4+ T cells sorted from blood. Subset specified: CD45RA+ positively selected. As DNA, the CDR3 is TGCGCCAGCAGCCAAGGGACTAGCCGAACCGGGGAGCTGTTTTTT. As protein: CASSQGTSRTGELFF.